This T cell receptor beta chain was identified in a study of blood T cell repertoires in COVID-19. As for the study in general: Acute-phase and convalescent COVID-19 samples originated in the United States, Italy and Spain. PBMCs, B-cell-depleted T cells, or T cells were the source of the cDNA or gDNA that made up the material.

The CDR3 covers 16 residues. Per the original methods: Reference gene primer amplification gave estimated nucleated cell counts. TCRdb keeps only in-frame clones here, not all; method: immunoSEQ multiplex PCR. V and J calls plus clone size are reproduced from that table; the DNA served to infer D and trimming. Among 150,000 to 200,000 clones, around 80% were seen once, and the ten largest hold 2.5% to 3.5%. This chain connects TRBV21-1 to TRBJ2-6; no DNA check was done on the table's D call, TRBD1. TRBV21-1 is tagged as a pseudogene. Specimen: peripheral blood. This receptor was taken from a woman older than 75 with active or convalescent COVID-19. CDR3 sequence: CASSKSPESGANVLTF. CDR3 nucleotide sequence: TGTGCCAGCAGCAAAAGTCCAGAATCTGGGGCCAACGTCCTGACTTTC.